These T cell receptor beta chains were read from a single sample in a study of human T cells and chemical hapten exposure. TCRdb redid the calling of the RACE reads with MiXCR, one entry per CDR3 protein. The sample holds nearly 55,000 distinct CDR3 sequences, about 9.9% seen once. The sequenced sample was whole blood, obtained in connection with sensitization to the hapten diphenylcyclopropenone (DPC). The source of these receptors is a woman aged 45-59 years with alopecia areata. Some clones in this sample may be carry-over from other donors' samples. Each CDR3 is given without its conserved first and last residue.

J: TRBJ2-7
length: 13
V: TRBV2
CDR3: ASSPRAKFNYEQY

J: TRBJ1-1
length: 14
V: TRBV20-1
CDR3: SAPGTGGVVATEAF

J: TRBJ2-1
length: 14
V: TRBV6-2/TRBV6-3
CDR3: ASSYSIGGGHNEQF

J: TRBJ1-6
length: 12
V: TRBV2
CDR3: ASSPGQGESPLH

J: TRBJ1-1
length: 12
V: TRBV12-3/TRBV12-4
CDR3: ASSLQEAFTEAF

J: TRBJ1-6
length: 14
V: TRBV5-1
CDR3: ASSSYTGGYNSPLH

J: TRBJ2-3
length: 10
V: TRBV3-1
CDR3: ASSQATDTQY

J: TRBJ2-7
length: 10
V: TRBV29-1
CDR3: SVEAGYYEQY

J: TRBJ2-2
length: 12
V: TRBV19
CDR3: ASSSQHDTGELF

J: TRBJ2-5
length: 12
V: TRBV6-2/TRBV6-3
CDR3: ASSSGGLRQTQY

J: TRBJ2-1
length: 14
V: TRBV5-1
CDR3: ASSFQASGEYNEQF

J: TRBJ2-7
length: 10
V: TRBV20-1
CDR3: SAAGLAYEQY

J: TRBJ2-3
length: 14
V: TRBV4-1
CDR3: ASSPRGAESTDTQY

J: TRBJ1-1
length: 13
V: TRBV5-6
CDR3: ASSLASSGHTEAF

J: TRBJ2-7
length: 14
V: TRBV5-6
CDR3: ASSLVRGQGTYEQY

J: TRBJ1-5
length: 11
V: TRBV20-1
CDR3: SAFGRGNQPQH

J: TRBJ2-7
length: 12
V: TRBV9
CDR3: ASSEGTANYEQY

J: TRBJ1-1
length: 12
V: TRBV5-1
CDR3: ASSSDRGNTEAF

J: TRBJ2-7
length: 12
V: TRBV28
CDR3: ASSLGPGLGQQY

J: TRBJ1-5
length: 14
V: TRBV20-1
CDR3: SARRGGAYSNQPQH

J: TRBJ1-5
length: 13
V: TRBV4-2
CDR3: ASSPRRGPNQPQH

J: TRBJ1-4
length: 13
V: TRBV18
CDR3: ASSPTMQIGEKLF

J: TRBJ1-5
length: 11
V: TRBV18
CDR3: ASSNQRGQPQH

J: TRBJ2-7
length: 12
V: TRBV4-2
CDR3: ASSQDIGERGPV

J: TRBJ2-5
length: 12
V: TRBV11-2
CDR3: ASSAGTIEETQY

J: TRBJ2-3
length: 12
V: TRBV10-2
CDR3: ASSGATRADTQY

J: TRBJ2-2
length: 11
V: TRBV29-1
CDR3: SVEGGDTGELF

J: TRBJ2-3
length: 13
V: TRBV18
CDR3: ASSGTGGRADTQY

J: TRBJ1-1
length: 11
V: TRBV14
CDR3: ASSPPGYTEAF

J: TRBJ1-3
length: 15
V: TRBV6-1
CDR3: ASSEAPIAGSGNTIY

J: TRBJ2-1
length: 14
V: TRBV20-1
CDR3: SARDWASGGFDEQF

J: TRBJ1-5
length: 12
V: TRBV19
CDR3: ASSDFAANQPQH

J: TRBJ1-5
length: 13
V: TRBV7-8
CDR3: ASRKRGKTDQPQH

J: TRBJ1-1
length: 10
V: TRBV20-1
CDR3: SARDRASEAF

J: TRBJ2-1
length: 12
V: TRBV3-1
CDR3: ASSHLGQGNEQF

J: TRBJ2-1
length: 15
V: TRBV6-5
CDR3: AIPGGLAGVAYNEQF

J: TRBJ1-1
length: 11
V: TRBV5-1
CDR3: ASSLGQGAGAF

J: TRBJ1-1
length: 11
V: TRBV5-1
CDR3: ASSFRGPTEAF

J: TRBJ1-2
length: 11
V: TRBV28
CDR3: AGNGQGPDGYT

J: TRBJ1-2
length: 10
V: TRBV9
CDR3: ASWRESYGYT

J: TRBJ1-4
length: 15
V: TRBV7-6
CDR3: ASSLRQGRSRSEKLF

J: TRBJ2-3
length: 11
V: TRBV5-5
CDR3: ASSLVSTDTQY

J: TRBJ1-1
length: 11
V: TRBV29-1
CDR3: SVVVGTNTEAF

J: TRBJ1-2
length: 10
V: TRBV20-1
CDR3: SATGTGYGYT

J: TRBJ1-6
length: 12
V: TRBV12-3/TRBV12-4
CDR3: ASSATRGNSPLH

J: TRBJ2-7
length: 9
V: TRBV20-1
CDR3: SAAPRYEQY

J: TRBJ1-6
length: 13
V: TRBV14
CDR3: ASSQETVRHSPLH

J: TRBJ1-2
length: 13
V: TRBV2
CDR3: ASRVQVGQGHGYT

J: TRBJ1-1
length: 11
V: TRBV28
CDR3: ASSLDGNTEAF

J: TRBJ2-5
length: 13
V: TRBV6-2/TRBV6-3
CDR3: ASSSTSGNVETQY

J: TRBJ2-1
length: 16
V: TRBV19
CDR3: ASSIYLINSGYYNEQF

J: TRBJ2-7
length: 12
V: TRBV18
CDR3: ASSPGTASYEQY

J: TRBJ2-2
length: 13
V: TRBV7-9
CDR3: ASSSRDRGPGELF

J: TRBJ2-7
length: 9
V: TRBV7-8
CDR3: ASTSGVEQY